These 6 T cell receptor beta chains were all obtained from the same sample, sequenced in a study of Graves' ophthalmopathy and Graves' hyperthyroidism (dated by TCRdb to the late 2010s). Sequencing instrument: Illumina HiSeq 2000. TCR beta CDR3 regions were amplified from RNA transcripts for repertoire sequencing. A first-round RT-PCR used HTBI primers with the Qiagen OneStep RT-PCR kit, followed by a second-round multiplex PCR, size selection and purification. TCRdb applied fastp at Q25 and MiXCR to the public reads, then kept only in-frame beta chains. Rows with a matching CDR3 protein are joined into one entry that keeps the most common DNA and genes. In this sample the table shows around 400,000 distinct CDR3 sequences, under 25% of which occur a single time. Of the sample, roughly 3.2% falls within the top ten clones. What was sequenced was peripheral blood. All receptors derive from a woman younger than 35 with stable Graves' hyperthyroidism. Donor details come from another sample of the same person, matched by shared clones.

This clonotype occurred many times. The chain links TRBV6-5 to TRBJ1-1; no clear D. Germline V lookup: CDR1 MNHEY, CDR2 SVGAGI. The ends were cut back, 2 bases at V and 2 bases at J, with 9 bases in the middle. CDR3 length: 14 residues. The CDR3 nucleotides read TGTGCCAGCAGTTACCCAGGCCTAAACACTGAAGCTTTCTTT. Translation: CASSYPGLNTEAFF.

This clonotype was counted only a few times. The genes are TRBV20-1 and TRBJ2-7, with 11 bases fitting TRBD2. Germline V gene lookup returns CDR1 DFQATT and CDR2 SNEGSKA (reference sequence). Losses at the gene ends were 4 bases for V and 3 bases for J; bases not matched to a gene: 8. The CDR3 is made up of 15 amino acids. CDR3 in DNA: TGCAGTGCTAAACCTCCGACTAGCGGGATCTACGAGCAGTACTTC. Translated, it gives CSAKPPTSGIYEQYF.

This clonotype was counted many times. V is TRBV4-2 and J is TRBJ2-2; 12 nucleotides line up with TRBD2. V trimming: 4 bases; J trimming: 4 bases; junction bases outside the gene matches: 4. Germline values: CDR1 LGHNA, CDR2 YNFKEQ. The CDR3 runs 16 residues. DNA for the CDR3: TGTGCCAGCAGCCCTGGACTAGCGGGAAGCACCGGGGAGCTGTTTTTT. Its protein is CASSPGLAGSTGELFF.

In its sample, this clonotype was seen many times. Here the CDR3 DNA reads TGCAGTGCAACCTCCCCGGGACTGATAACCTACGAGCAGTACTTC. As protein: CSATSPGLITYEQYF. The V gene is TRBV20-1, the J gene TRBJ2-7; TRBD2 is a possible D gene (6 bases). Deletions cut 6 bases from V and 2 bases from J, with 20 bases between. CDR1 and CDR2 (germline): DFQATT, SNEGSKA (reference sequence). The CDR3 runs to 15 residues.

This rearrangement joins TRBV12-3 or TRBV12-4 to TRBJ1-3; TRBD1 aligns across 7 bases. Trimming took 9 bases from V and 4 from J; bases not matched to a gene: 6. This CDR3 has 13 residues. DNA of the CDR3: TGTGCCAGTTACAGGGGTGCCGGAAACACCATATATTTT. Encoded protein: CASYRGAGNTIYF.

This clonotype was observed a handful of times. A much larger clone is a single base away; this may be a read error. The chain has TRBV6-1 and TRBJ2-7; 12 bases agree with TRBD2. The CDR3 is made up of 16 amino acids. Germline V gives CDR1 MNHNS, CDR2 SASEGT. CDR3 sequence reads: CASRQSALAGGNEQCF. The CDR3 DNA is TGTGCCAGCAGACAAAGTGCACTAGCGGGAGGCAACGAGCAGTGCTTC.